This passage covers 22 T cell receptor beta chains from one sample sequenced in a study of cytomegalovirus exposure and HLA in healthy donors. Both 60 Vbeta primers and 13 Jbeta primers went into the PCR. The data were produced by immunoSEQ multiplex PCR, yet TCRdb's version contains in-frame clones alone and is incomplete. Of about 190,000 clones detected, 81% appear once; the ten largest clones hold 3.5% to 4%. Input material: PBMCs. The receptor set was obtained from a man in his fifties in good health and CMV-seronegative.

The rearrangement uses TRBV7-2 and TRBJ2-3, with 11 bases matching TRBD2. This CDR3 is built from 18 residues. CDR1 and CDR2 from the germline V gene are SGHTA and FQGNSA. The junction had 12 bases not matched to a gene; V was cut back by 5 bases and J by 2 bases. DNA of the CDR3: TGTGCCAGCAGCATTACTAGCGGGGGTAGAAGGTCCACAGATACGCAGTATTTT. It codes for CASSITSGGRRSTDTQYF. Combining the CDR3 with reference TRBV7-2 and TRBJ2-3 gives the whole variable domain GAGVSQSPSNKVTEKGKDVELRCDPISGHTALYWYRQSLGQGLEFLIYFQGNSAPDKSGLPSDRFSAERTGGSVSTLTIQRTQQEDSAVYLCASSITSGGRRSTDTQYFGPGTRLTVL.

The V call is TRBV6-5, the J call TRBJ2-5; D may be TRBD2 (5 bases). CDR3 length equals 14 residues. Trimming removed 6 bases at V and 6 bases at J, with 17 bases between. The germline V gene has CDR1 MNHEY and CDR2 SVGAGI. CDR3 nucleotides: TGTGCCAGCAGGCCCCGGCGGGTAGGACAGACCCAGTACTTC. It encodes CASRPRRVGQTQYF.

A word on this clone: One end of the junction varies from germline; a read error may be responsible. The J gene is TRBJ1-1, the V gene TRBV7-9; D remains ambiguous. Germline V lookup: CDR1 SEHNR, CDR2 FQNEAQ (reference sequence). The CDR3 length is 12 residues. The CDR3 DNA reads TGTTCCAGCAGCCCCCCATACACTGAAGCTTTCTTT. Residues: CSSSPPYTEAFF.

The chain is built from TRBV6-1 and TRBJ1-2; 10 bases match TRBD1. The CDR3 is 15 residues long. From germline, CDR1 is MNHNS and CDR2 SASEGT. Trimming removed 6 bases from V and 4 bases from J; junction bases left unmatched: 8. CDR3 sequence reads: CASSPGGQGSYGYTF. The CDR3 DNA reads TGTGCCAGCAGCCCAGGGGGACAGGGGAGCTATGGCTACACCTTC.

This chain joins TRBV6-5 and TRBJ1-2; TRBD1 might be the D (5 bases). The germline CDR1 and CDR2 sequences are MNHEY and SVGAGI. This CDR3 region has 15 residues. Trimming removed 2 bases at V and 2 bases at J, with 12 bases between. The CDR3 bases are TGTGCCAGCAGTTACGCCTCCTCAGGGAACTATGGCTACACCTTC. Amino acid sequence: CASSYASSGNYGYTF.

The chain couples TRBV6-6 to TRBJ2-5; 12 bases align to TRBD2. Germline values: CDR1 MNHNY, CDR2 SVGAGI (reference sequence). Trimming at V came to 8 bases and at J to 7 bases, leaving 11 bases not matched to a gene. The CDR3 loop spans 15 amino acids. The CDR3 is CASALGLAGQVTQYF. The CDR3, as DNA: TGTGCCAGCGCCCTAGGACTAGCGGGGCAGGTGACCCAGTACTTC.

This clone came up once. CDR3 sequence reads: CASSQDRDTEAFF. CDR3 in DNA: TGCGCCAGCAGCCAAGACAGGGACACTGAAGCTTTCTTT. The chain links TRBV4-1 to TRBJ1-1; perhaps TRBD1 as D (5 bases). Germline V lookup: CDR1 MGHRA, CDR2 YSYEKL. V lost 0 bases, J lost 3 bases, and 5 bases lay in between. This CDR3 has 13 amino acids.

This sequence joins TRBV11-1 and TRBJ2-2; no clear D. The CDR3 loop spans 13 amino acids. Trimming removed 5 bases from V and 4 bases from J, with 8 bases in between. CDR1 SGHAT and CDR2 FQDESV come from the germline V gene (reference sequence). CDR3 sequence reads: CASSPRSTGELFF. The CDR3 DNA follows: TGTGCCAGCAGCCCTAGAAGCACCGGGGAGCTGTTTTTT.

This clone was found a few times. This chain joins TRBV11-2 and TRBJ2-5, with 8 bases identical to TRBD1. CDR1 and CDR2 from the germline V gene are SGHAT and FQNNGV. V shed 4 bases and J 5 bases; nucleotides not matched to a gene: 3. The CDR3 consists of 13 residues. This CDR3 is CASSWTGSETQYF. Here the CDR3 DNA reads TGTGCCAGCAGCTGGACAGGGTCGGAGACCCAGTACTTC.

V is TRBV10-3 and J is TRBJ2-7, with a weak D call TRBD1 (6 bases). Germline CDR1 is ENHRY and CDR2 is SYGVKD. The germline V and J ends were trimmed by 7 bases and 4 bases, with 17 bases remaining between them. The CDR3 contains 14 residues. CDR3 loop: CAIKGTGQGYEQYF. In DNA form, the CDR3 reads TGTGCCATCAAAGGGACCGGCCAGGGGTACGAGCAGTACTTC.

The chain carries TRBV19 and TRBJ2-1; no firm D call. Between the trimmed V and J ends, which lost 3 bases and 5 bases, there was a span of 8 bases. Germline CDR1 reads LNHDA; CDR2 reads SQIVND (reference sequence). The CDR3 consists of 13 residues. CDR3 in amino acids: CASSMSFNNEQFF. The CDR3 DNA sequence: TGTGCCAGTAGTATGAGCTTCAACAATGAGCAGTTCTTC.

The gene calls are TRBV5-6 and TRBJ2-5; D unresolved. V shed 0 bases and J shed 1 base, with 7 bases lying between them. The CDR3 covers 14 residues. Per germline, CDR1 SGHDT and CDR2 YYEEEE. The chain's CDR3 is CASSLVGGQETQYF. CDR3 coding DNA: TGTGCCAGCAGCTTGGTCGGCGGCCAAGAGACCCAGTACTTC.

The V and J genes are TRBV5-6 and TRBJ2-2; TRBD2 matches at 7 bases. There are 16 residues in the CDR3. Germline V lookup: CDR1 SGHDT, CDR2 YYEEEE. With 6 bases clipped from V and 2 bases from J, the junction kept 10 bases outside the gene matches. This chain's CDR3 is CASTPLGRGNTGELFF. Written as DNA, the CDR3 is TGTGCCAGCACCCCCCTAGGGAGGGGAAACACCGGGGAGCTGTTTTTT.

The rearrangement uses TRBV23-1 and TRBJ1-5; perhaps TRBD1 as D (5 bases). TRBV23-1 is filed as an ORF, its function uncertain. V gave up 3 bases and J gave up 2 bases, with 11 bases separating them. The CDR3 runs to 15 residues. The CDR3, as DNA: TGCGCCAGCAGTCAGGCAGGGTGGTGCAATCAGCCCCAGCATTTT. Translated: CASSQAGWCNQPQHF.

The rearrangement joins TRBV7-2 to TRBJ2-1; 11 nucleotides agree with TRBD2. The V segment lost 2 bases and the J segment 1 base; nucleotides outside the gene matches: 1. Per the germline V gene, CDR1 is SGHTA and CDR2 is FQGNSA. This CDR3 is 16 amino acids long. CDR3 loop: CASSLLAGGSYNEQFF. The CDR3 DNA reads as TGTGCCAGCAGCTTACTAGCGGGGGGATCCTACAATGAGCAGTTCTTC.

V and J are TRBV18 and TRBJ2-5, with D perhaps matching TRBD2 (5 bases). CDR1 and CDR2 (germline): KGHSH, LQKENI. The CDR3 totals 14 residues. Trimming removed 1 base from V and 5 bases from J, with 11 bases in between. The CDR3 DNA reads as TGTGCCAGCTCACCACGGGCCGGGGAGGAGACCCAGTACTTC. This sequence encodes CASSPRAGEETQYF.

The DNA of the CDR3 is TGTGCCTACTTATCGGACAGGGAGGGGCGAAACTATGGCTACACCTTC. Translated, it gives CAYLSDREGRNYGYTF. The V call is TRBV30, the J call TRBJ1-2; 8 bases fit TRBD1. Germline lookup yields CDR1 GTSNPN and CDR2 SVGIG (reference sequence). The CDR3 spans 16 residues. V trimming: 7 bases; J trimming: 2 bases; junction bases outside the gene matches: 15.

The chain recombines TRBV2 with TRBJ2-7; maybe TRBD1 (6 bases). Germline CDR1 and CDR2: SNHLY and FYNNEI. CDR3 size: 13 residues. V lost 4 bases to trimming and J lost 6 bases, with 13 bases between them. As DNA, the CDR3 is TGTGCCAGCAGTGTGGACAGCATGGGCGAGCAGTACTTC. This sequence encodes CASSVDSMGEQYF.

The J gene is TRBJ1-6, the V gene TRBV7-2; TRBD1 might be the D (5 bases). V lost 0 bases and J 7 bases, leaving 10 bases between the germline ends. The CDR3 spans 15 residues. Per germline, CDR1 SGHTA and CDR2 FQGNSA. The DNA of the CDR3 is TGTGCCAGCAGCTTAGCAATACAGGAAAATTCACCCCTCCACTTT. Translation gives CASSLAIQENSPLHF.

CDR3 amino acids: CASSSGTGGKTNEKLFF. The CDR3 nucleotides are TGTGCCAGCAGCTCCGGGACAGGGGGAAAAACTAATGAAAAACTGTTTTTT. This rearrangement joins TRBV7-9 to TRBJ1-4; TRBD1 matches 11 bases. Germline CDR1 reads SEHNR; CDR2 reads FQNEAQ (reference sequence). With 4 bases clipped from V and 1 base from J, the junction kept 5 bases outside the gene matches. CDR3 size: 17 residues.

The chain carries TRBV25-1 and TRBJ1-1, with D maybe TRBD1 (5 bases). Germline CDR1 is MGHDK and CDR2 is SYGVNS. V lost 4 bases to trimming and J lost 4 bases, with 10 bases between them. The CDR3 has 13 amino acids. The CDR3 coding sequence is TGTGCCAGCAGTGCCCAGGGCACCACTGAAGCTTTCTTT. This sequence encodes CASSAQGTTEAFF.

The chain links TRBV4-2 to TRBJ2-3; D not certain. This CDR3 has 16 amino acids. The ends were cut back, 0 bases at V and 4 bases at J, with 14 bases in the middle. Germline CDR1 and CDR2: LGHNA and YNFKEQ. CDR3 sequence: CASSQDRRNPADTQYF. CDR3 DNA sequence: TGTGCCAGCAGCCAAGACCGAAGAAACCCGGCAGATACGCAGTATTTT.